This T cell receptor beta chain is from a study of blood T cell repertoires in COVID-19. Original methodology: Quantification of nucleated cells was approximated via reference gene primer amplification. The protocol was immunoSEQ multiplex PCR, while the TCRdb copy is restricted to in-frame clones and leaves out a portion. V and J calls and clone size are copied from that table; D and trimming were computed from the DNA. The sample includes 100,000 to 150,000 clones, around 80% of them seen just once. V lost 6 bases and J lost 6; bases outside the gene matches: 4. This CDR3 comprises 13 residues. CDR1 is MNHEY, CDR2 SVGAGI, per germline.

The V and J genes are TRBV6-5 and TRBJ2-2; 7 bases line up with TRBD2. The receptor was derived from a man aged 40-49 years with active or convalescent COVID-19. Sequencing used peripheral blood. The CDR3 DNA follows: TGTGCCAGCAGAGCTAGCGGTTCCGGGGAGCTGTTTTTT. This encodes CASRASGSGELFF.